One sample yielded the 10 T cell receptor beta chains listed below, sequenced in a study of OX40 agonist ivuxolimab in advanced cancers. Clones were sequenced by immunoSEQ multiplex PCR, and TCRdb holds only the in-frame ones, with some missing. The table has fewer than 85,000 clones, around 80% seen once. The material sequenced was CD4+ or CD8+ T cells sorted from blood, taken in a trial of the OX40 agonist ivuxolimab. Receptor source: an adult with an advanced solid tumor such as melanoma, head and neck, liver or kidney cancer.

This rearrangement joins TRBV28 to TRBJ1-4; tentatively, D is TRBD1 (5 bases). V lost 3 bases and J lost 7, with 15 bases in between. The CDR3 spans 15 residues. Per germline, CDR1 MDHEN and CDR2 SYDVKM. The CDR3 spells CASSLMGVRGEKLFF. Written as DNA, the CDR3 is TGTGCCAGCAGTTTGATGGGGGTACGGGGTGAAAAACTGTTTTTT.

The J gene is TRBJ2-3, the V gene TRBV15; D is possibly TRBD2 (7 bases). CDR1 and CDR2 (germline): LNHNV, YYDKDF (reference sequence). Deletions cut 0 bases from V and 3 bases from J, with 13 bases between. The CDR3 is 16 amino acids. CDR3 DNA sequence: TGTGCCACCAGCAGAGATCTTGCGGGGGCGACAGATACGCAGTATTTT. Translated, it gives CATSRDLAGATDTQYF.

The chain uses TRBV2 and TRBJ2-5; D uncertain. Trimming removed 3 bases at V and 9 bases at J, with 8 bases between. CDR1 is SNHLY and CDR2 is FYNNEI in the germline V gene. The CDR3 is 11 amino acids. CDR3 bases: TGTGCCAGCAGTGACCCTTTTTCCCAGTACTTC. This translates into CASSDPFSQYF.

This clone was detected once. The chain uses TRBV18 and TRBJ2-3; TRBD2 aligns across 7 bases. The CDR3 extends over 15 amino acids. Losses at the gene ends were 0 bases for V and 6 bases for J; bases not matched to a gene: 6. Germline V gene sequence: CDR1 KGHSH, CDR2 LQKENI. CDR3 sequence reads: CASSPPTGGWDTQYF. The CDR3 DNA follows: TGTGCCAGCTCACCACCGACGGGAGGATGGGATACGCAGTATTTT.

The chain carries TRBV28 and TRBJ1-6, with D tentatively TRBD1 (6 bases). This CDR3 comprises 14 residues. Trimming stripped 8 bases from V and 8 bases from J, with 16 bases between. Germline lookup yields CDR1 MDHEN and CDR2 SYDVKM. This CDR3 reads CASGGAQNDSPLHF. In nucleotides, the CDR3 is TGTGCCAGCGGGGGGGCGCAAAATGATTCACCCCTCCACTTT.

The chain employs TRBV19 and TRBJ1-1, with no clear D. The CDR3 loop spans 14 amino acids. V was shortened by 5 bases and J by 0 bases, with 10 bases between the two germline ends. CDR1 is LNHDA, CDR2 SQIVND, per germline (reference sequence). CDR3 loop: CASSSYRMNTEAFF. The CDR3 nucleotides read TGTGCCAGTAGTTCTTACAGAATGAACACTGAAGCTTTCTTT.

The CDR3 region has the DNA TGTGCCAGCAACGCCCTTGGGCAGGAATACACCATATATTTT. Translated: CASNALGQEYTIYF. This rearrangement joins TRBV7-9 to TRBJ1-3; D call uncertain. Trimming removed 7 bases at V and 8 bases at J, with 18 bases between. Germline V gene data show CDR1 as SEHNR and CDR2 as FQNEAQ (reference sequence). This CDR3 region has 14 residues.

The chain links TRBV11-3 to TRBJ2-3; tentative D call: TRBD2 (5 bases). This CDR3 is 13 amino acids long. Trimming cost V 2 bases and J 6 bases, with 9 bases left between them. The germline V gene has CDR1 SGHNT and CDR2 YENEEA. The CDR3 here is CASSLISGDTQYF. CDR3 nucleotides: TGTGCCAGCAGCTTAATATCGGGGGATACGCAGTATTTT.

The chain uses TRBV4-2 and TRBJ1-2; D is unclear. V lost 2 bases, J lost 10 bases, and 8 bases lay in between. Germline CDR1 reads LGHNA; CDR2 reads YNFKEQ. This CDR3 spans 11 amino acids. CDR3 bases: TGTGCCAGCAGCCAATTTAATGACTACACCTTC. Translated: CASSQFNDYTF.

This clone was seen at least ten times. V gene TRBV5-4 combines with J gene TRBJ2-7; the D is unclear. The V end was cut by 0 bases, the J end by 5 bases, with 9 bases between. Germline loops: CDR1 SGHNT, CDR2 YYREEE (reference sequence). The CDR3 sequence is 13 residues long. The CDR3 sequence is CASSLGQADEQYF. In nucleotides, the CDR3 is TGTGCCAGCAGCTTGGGGCAGGCTGACGAGCAGTACTTC.